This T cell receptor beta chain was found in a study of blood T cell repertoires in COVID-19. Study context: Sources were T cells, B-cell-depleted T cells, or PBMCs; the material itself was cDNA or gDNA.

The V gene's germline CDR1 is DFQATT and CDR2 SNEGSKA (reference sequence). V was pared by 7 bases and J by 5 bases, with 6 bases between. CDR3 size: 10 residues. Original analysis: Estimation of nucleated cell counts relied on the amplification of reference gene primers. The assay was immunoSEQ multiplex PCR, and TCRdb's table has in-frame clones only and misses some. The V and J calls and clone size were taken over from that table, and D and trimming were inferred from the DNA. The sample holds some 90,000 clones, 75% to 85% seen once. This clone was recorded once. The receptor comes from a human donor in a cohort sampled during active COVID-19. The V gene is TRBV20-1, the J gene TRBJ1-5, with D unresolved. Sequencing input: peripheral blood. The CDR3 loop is CSVGDQPQHF. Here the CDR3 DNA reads TGCAGTGTGGGAGATCAGCCCCAGCATTTT.